The clone carrying this TCR beta chain was found a few times. Trimming shortened V by 0 bases and J by 6 bases, and 6 bases separated the two germline ends. The CDR3 consists of 13 residues. Germline V gene lookup returns CDR1 SNHLY and CDR2 FYNNEI. Authors' data handling: Reference gene primers were amplified, and this amplification served to estimate nucleated cell counts. Libraries were prepared by immunoSEQ multiplex PCR; TCRdb keeps only in-frame clonotypes and omits some of them. V, J and clone size derive from that table, while D and trimming were established from the DNA sequence. The sample holds 70,000 to 100,000 clones, approximately 90% seen once. The record originates from a study of blood T cell repertoires in COVID-19. Overall study context: PBMCs, B-cell-depleted T cells, or T cells were the source of the cDNA or gDNA that made up the material.

The sequence derives from an elderly woman with active COVID-19. The genes are TRBV2 and TRBJ1-5, with a tentative D call TRBD1 (6 bases). The sample taken for sequencing was peripheral blood. CDR3 DNA sequence: TGTGCCAGCAGTGAAGCCAGGGGTCAGCCCCAGCATTTT. This sequence encodes CASSEARGQPQHF.